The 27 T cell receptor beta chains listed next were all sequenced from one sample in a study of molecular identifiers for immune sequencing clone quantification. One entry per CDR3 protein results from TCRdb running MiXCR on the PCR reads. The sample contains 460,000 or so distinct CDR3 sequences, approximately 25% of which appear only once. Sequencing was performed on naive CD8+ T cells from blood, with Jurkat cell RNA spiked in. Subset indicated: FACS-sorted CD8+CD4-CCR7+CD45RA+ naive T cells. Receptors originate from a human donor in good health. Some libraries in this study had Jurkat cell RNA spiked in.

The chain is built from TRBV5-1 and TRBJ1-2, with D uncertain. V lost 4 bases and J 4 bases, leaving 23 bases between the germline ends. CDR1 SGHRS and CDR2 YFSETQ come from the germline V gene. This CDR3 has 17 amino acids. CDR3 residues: CASSTGLGPSLVYGYTF. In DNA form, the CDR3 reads TGCGCCAGCAGCACCGGACTAGGTCCCTCGTTAGTCTATGGCTACACCTTC.

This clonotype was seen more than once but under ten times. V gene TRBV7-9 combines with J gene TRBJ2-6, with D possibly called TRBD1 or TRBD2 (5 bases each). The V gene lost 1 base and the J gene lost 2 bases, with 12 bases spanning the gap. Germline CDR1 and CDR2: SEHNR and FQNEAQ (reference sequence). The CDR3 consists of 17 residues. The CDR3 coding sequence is TGTGCCAGCAGCTTAGTTGGCCAGGGACCTGGGGCCAACGTCCTGACTTTC. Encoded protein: CASSLVGQGPGANVLTF.

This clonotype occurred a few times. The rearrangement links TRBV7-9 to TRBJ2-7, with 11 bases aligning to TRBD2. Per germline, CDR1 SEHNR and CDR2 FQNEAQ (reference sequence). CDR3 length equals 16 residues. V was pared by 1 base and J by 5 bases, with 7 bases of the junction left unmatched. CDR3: CASSLGVAGGPDEQYF. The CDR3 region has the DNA TGTGCCAGCAGCTTAGGGGTAGCGGGGGGGCCCGACGAGCAGTACTTC.

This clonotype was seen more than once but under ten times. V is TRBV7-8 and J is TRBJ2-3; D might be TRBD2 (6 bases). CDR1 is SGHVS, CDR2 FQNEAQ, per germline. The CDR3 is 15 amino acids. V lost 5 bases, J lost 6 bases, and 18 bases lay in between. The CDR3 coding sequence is TGTGCCAGCAGCGTCCCGGGACTCAATCGGGATACGCAGTATTTT. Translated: CASSVPGLNRDTQYF.

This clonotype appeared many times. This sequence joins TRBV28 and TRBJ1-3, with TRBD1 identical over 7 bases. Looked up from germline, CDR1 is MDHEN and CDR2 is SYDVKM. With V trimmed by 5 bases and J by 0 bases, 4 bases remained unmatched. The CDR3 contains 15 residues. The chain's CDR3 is CASSRTGDSGNTIYF. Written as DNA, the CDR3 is TGTGCCAGCAGTCGAACAGGGGACTCTGGAAACACCATATATTTT.

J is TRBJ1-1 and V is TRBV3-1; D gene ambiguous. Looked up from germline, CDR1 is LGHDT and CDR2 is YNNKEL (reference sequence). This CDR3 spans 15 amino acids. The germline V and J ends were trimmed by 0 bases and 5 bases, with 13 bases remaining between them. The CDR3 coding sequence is TGTGCCAGCAGCCAAGACTATGGTGTCAATACTGAAGCTTTCTTT. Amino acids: CASSQDYGVNTEAFF.

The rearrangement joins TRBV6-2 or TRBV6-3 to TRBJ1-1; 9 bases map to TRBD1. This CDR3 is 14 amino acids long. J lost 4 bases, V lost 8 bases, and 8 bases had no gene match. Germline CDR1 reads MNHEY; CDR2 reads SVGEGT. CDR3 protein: CASGDDRGCTEAFF. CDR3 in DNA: TGTGCCAGCGGGGACGACAGGGGGTGCACTGAAGCTTTCTTT.

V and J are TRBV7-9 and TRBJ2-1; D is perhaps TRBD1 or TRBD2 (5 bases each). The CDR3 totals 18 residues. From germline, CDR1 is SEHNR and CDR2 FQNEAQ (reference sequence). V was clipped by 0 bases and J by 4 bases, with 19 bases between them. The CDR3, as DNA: TGTGCCAGCAGCTTAGCCCGGGACCTAAACTTTCGGTACAATGAGCAGTTCTTC. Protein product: CASSLARDLNFRYNEQFF.

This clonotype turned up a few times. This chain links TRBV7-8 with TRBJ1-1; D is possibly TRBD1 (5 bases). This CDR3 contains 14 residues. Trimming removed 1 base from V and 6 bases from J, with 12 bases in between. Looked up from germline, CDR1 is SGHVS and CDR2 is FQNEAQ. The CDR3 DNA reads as TGTGCCAGCAGCTTAGTTGCAGGGCAGTCTGAAGCTTTCTTT. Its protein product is CASSLVAGQSEAFF. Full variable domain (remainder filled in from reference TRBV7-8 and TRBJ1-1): GAGVSQSPRYKVAKRGQDVALRCDPISGHVSLFWYQQALGQGPEFLTYFQNEAQLDKSGLPSDRFFAERPEGSVSTLKIQRTQQEDSAVYLCASSLVAGQSEAFFGQGTRLTVV.

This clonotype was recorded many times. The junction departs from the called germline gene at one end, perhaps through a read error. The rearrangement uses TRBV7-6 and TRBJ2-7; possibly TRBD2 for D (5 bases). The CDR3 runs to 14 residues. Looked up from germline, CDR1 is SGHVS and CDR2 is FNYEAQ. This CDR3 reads CASSESTTSSIVSF. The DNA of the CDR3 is TGTGCCAGCAGCGAATCCACTACGTCTAGCATCGTCAGCTTC.

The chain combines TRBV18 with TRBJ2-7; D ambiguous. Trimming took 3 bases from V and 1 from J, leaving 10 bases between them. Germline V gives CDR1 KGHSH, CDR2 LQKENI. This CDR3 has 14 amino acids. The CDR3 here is CASSPVGMSYEQYF. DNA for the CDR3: TGTGCCAGCTCACCCGTGGGAATGTCCTACGAGCAGTACTTC.

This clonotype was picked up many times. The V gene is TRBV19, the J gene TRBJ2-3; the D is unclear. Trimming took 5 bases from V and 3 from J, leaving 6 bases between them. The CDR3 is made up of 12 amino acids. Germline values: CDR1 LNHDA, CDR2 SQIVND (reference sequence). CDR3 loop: CASSPMTDTQYF. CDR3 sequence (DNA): TGTGCCAGTAGTCCCATGACAGATACGCAGTATTTT.

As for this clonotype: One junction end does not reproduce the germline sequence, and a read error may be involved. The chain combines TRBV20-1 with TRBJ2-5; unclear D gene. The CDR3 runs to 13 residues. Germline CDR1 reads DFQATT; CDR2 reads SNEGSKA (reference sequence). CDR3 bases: TGCAGTGCCCCTTCGACTTACCAAGAGACCCAGTCCTTC. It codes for CSAPSTYQETQSF.

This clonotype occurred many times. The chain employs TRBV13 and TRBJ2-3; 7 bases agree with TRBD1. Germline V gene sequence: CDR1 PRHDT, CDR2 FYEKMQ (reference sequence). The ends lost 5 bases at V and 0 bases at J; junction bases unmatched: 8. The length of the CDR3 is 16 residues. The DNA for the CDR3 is TGTGCCAGCAGCCCTAGACAGGGCCTTAGCACAGATACGCAGTATTTT. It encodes CASSPRQGLSTDTQYF.

The CDR3 here is CASSIVSPGELFF. In DNA, the CDR3 is TGTGCCAGTAGTATAGTTTCACCTGGGGAGCTGTTTTTT. The chain uses TRBV19 and TRBJ2-2; D is undetermined. Trimming took off 1 base at V and 8 bases at J, with 8 bases between the two ends. Germline V lookup: CDR1 LNHDA, CDR2 SQIVND (reference sequence). This CDR3 is 13 amino acids long.

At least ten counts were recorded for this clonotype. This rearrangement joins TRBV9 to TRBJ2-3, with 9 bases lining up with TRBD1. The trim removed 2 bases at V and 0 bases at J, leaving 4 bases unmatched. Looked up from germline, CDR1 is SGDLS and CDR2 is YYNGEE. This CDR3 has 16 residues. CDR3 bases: TGTGCCAGCAGCGTGGGGGACAGGGTGAGCACAGATACGCAGTATTTT. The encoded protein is CASSVGDRVSTDTQYF.

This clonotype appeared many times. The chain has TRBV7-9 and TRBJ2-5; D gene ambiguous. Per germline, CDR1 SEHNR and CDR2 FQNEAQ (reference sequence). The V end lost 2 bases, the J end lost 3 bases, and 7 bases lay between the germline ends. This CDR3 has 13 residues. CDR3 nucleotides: TGTGCCAGCAGCTTAATTAGAGAAGAGACCCAGTACTTC. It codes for CASSLIREETQYF.

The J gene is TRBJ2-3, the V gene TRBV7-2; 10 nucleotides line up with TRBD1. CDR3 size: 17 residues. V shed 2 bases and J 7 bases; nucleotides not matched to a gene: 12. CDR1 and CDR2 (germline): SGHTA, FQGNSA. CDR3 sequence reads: CASSLPRFGQGGHTQYF. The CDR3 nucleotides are TGTGCCAGCAGCTTACCCAGGTTTGGACAGGGGGGACATACGCAGTATTTT.

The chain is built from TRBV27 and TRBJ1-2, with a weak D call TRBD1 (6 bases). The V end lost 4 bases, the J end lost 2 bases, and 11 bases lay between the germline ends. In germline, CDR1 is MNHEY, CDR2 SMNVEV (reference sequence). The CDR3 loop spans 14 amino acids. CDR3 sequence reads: CASSSIGQNYGYTF. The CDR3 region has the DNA TGTGCCAGCAGTTCAATTGGACAGAACTATGGCTACACCTTC.

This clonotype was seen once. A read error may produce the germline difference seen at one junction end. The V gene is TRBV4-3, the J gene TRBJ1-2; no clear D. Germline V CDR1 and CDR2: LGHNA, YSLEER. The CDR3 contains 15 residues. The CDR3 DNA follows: TGCGCCAGCAGCCAAGATCCGGCGACAAACTATGGCTGCACCTTC. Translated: CASSQDPATNYGCTF.

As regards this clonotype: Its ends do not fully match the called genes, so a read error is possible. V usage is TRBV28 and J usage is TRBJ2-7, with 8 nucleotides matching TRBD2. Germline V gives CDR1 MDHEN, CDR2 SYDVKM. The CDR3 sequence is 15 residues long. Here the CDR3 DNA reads TGTGCCAGCAGTTTATCTCCTAGCGGGTCCTCCGAGCAGTACTTC. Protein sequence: CASSLSPSGSSEQYF. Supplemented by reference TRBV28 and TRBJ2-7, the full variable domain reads DVKVTQSSRYLVKRTGEKVFLECVQDMDHENMFWYRQDPGLGLRLIYFSYDVKMKEKGDIPEGYSVSREKKERFSLILESASTNQTSMYLCASSLSPSGSSEQYFGPGTRLTVT.

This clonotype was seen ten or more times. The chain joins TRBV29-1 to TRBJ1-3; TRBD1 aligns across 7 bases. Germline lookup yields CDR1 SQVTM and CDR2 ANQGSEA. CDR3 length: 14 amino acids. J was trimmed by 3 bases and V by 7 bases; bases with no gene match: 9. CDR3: CSGLNGQDGNTIYF. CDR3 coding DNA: TGCAGCGGGTTAAACGGACAGGATGGAAACACCATATATTTT.

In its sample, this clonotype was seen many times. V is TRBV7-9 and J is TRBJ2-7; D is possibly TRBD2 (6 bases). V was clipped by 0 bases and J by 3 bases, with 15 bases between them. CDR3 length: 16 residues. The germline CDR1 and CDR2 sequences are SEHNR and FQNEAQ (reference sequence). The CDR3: CASSLAVGSTFYEQYF. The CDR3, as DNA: TGTGCCAGCAGCTTAGCGGTCGGGAGTACCTTCTACGAGCAGTACTTC.

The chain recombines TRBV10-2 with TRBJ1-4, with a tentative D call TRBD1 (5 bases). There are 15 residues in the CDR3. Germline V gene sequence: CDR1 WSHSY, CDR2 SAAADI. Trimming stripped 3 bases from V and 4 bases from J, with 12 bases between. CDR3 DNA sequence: TGCGCCAGCAGTGAAACCGGGACTTTTAATGAAAAACTGTTTTTT. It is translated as CASSETGTFNEKLFF.

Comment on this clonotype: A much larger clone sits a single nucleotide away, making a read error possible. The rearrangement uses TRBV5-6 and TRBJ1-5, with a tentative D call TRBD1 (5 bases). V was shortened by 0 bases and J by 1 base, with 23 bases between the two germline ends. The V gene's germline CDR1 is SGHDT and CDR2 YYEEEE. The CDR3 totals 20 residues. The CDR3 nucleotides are TGTGCCAGCAGCTTGGTACTTCCTGCGACAGTTATCCAGAGCAATCAGCCCCAGCATTTT. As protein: CASSLVLPATVIQSNQPQHF.

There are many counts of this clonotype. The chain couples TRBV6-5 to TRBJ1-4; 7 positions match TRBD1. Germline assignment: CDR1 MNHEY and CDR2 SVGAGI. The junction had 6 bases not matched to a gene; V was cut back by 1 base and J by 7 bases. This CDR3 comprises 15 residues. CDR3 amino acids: CASSYFSRGSEKLFF. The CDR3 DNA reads TGTGCCAGCAGTTACTTTTCCAGGGGGAGTGAAAAACTGTTTTTT.

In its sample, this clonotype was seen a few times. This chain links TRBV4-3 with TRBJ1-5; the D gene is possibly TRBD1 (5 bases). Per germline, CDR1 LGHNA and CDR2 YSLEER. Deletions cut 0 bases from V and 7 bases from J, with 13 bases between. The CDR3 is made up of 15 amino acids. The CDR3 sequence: CASSQDMGGEQPQHF. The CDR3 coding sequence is TGCGCCAGCAGCCAAGATATGGGGGGTGAGCAGCCCCAGCATTTT.